The 7 T cell receptor beta chains below were found in one sample sequenced in a study of shared clonotypes between healthy human individuals. Measured with immunoSEQ multiplex PCR; TCRdb has only the in-frame clones, and not every one. The sample consists of about 450,000 clones, about 85% of them appearing once. Specimen: PBMCs. The receptors derive from a woman in her thirties or forties in good health. Some clones in this sample may be carry-over from other donors' samples.

This clone was observed a few times. The rearrangement links TRBV6-7 to TRBJ2-7; 9 bases fit TRBD2. TRBV6-7 is an ORF, and what it does is uncertain. This CDR3 spans 16 amino acids. J lost 5 bases, V lost 5 bases, and 13 bases had no gene match. The CDR3 coding sequence is TGTGCCAGCAGTGAGTCAATGGTTAGCGGGAGCCACGAGCAGTACTTC. Its translation is CASSESMVSGSHEQYF.

With regard to this clone: Distinct nucleotide sequences in the sample also encode this CDR3. The rearrangement joins TRBV2 to TRBJ2-1; 11 bases match TRBD2. The germline gives CDR1 SNHLY, CDR2 FYNNEI. This CDR3 has 15 amino acids. V was pared by 6 bases and J by 3 bases, with 4 bases of the junction left unmatched. This CDR3 reads CASRAGLADYNEQFF. In nucleotides, the CDR3 is TGTGCCAGCAGGGCGGGACTAGCGGACTACAATGAGCAGTTCTTC.

This clone was seen a handful of times. At the DNA level, this CDR3 is encoded by other sequences in the same sample as well. The V and J genes are TRBV28 and TRBJ2-6; D tentatively fits TRBD1 or TRBD2 (5 bases each). Germline CDR1 and CDR2: MDHEN and SYDVKM. The CDR3 loop spans 17 amino acids. Trimming shortened V by 3 bases and J by 0 bases, and 12 bases separated the two germline ends. The CDR3 here is CASSFGAAYSGANVLTF. As DNA, the CDR3 is TGTGCCAGCAGTTTCGGGGCAGCCTACTCTGGGGCCAACGTCCTGACTTTC.

The chain is built from TRBV12-2 and TRBJ2-7; TRBD2, the table's D call, was not compared with the DNA. TRBV12-2 is a pseudogene locus. The CDR3 length is 18 residues. The CDR3 sequence is CASRLALAELAGGDEQYF. CDR3 in DNA: TGTGCAAGTCGCTTAGCCCTAGCCGAACTAGCGGGAGGTGACGAGCAGTACTTC.

This clone was observed once. V gene TRBV5-4 combines with J gene TRBJ1-2, with 7 bases matching TRBD1. Losses at the gene ends were 4 bases for V and 4 bases for J; bases not matched to a gene: 10. This CDR3 contains 15 residues. In germline, CDR1 is SGHNT, CDR2 YYREEE (reference sequence). CDR3 protein: CASSPTTGQSYGYTF. The CDR3 region has the DNA TGTGCCAGCAGCCCAACGACAGGGCAGAGCTATGGCTACACCTTC.

The chain has TRBV6-5 and TRBJ2-1; 9 bases agree with TRBD1. Trimming took 7 bases from V and 9 from J; bases not matched to a gene: 13. Germline CDR1 and CDR2: MNHEY and SVGAGI. This CDR3 contains 15 residues. In DNA form, the CDR3 reads TGTGCCAGCACAGGGGGACAGGGCAGAGCCGGTGAGCAGTTCTTC. It encodes CASTGGQGRAGEQFF.

The chain joins TRBV11-1 to TRBJ2-7, with 7 bases lining up with TRBD1. V dropped 5 bases and J dropped 3; count of bases not matched to a gene: 1. The CDR3 extends over 12 amino acids. Germline V CDR1 and CDR2: SGHAT, FQDESV (reference sequence). The DNA for the CDR3 is TGTGCCAGCAGCAGACAGGGCTACGAGCAGTACTTC. As protein: CASSRQGYEQYF.